This T cell receptor delta chain was obtained from a study of γδ T cells in repeated Plasmodium falciparum infection. Study-wide background: Age- and gender-matched Australian children served as comparison for malaria-exposed Malian children. Samples were taken at baseline, before some infections, and 21 days after each. Malian gammadelta TCRs were studied during no-transmission periods and across acute malaria episodes.

TCRdb repeated clone calling on the multiplex PCR reads with CATT. The data hold around 49,000 delta-chain clones, with about 2% observed a single time. Gammadelta T cells were flow-sorted from PBMC into Vgamma9/Vdelta2+ and Vdelta2-negative populations for bulk analysis. In this sample, this clone turned up a few times. The protein TCRdb lists belongs to a much larger clone and differs from this DNA's translation at residue 4, which points to a read error; the protein shown is made from the DNA. Per the germline V gene, CDR1 is TSWWSYY and CDR2 is QGS. This CDR3 has 24 amino acids. This receptor was identified in a pool of human donors (malaria-infected and uninfected, not separated). The chain recombines TRDV1 with TRDJ1, with 11 bases identical to TRDD3. The J gene is not listed in TCRdb, so it was assigned here from a DNA match to germline. The sequenced sample was gamma-delta T cells from blood. The CDR3 region has the DNA TGTGCTCTTGAGGAACTTAATTTGGAAATTACTTCATACTGGGGGATATTCTACACCGATAAACTCATCTTT. The encoded protein is CALEELNLEITSYWGIFYTDKLIF.